The clone carrying this T cell receptor (beta chain) was recorded at least ten times. What it binds is not known. The V gene's germline CDR1 is DFQATT and CDR2 SNEGSKA (reference sequence). Deletions cut 3 bases from V and 3 bases from J, with 6 bases between. The CDR3 has 11 amino acids. These data come from a study of T cells in Graves' hyperthyroidism and ophthalmopathy. Patients affected by ophthalmopathy presented a Clinical Activity Score of at least 3, a NOSPECS grade of at least 4, and disease duration below 3 months. Clinical symptoms, serum thyroxine and TRAb, thyroid ultrasound and orbital computed tomography were used for the diagnoses. Findings and limits, study-wide: Stable hyperthyroidism was told apart from ophthalmopathy by a model built on 13 V-J features. Ophthalmopathy was identified by the model a median about six months ahead of onset.

Template material for amplifying TCR beta CDR3 regions consisted of RNA transcripts. Initially, a first-round RT-PCR of the TCR CDR3 employed the HTBI primer set. TCRdb passed the multiplex PCR reads through MiXCR, listing each CDR3 protein once. In the table there are about 500,000 distinct CDR3 sequences, about 16% of which are singletons. The V call is TRBV20-1, the J call TRBJ2-7, with no clear D. Sequencing input: blood. This TCR derives from a woman between 25 and 40 years old with Graves' ophthalmopathy. The CDR3 spells CSASNRYEQYF. The CDR3 DNA sequence: TGCAGTGCTAGTAATCGCTACGAGCAGTACTTC.